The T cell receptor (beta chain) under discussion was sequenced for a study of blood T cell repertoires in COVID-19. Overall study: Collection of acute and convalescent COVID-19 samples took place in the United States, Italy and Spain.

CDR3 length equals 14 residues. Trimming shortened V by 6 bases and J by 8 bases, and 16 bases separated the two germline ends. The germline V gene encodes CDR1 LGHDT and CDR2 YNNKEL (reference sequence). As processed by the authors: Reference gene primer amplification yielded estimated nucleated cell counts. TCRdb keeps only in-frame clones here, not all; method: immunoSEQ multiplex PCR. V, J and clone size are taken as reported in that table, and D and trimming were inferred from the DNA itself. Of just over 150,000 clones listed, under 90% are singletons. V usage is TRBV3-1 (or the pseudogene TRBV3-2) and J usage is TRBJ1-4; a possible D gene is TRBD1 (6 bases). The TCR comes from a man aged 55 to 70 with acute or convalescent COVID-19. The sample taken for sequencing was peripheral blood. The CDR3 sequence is CASSRQGNGEKLFF. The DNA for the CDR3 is TGTGCCAGCAGTCGCCAGGGGAACGGGGAAAAACTGTTTTTT.